This entry lists 28 T cell receptor beta chains sequenced from one sample in a study of early T cells in non-severe SARS-CoV-2 infection. TCRdb passed the 5' RACE reads through MiXCR, listing each CDR3 protein once. The sample has 25,000 to 35,000 distinct CDR3 sequences; 4% to 5% are singletons. The sequenced sample consisted of whole blood. The source of these receptors is an adult who was a healthcare worker with PCR-confirmed SARS-CoV-2 infection or an uninfected control (not recorded which).

There are many counts of this clonotype. The chain couples TRBV12-3 or TRBV12-4 to TRBJ2-7; maybe TRBD1 (5 bases). This CDR3 contains 13 residues. Trimming cost V 3 bases and J 3 bases, with 9 bases left between them. The CDR3 region has the DNA TGTGCCAGCAGTTTCCTCCAGGGCTACGAGCAGTACTTC. Residues: CASSFLQGYEQYF.

There are a few counts of this clonotype. The chain carries TRBV20-1 and TRBJ2-3; a possible D gene is TRBD2 (5 bases). This CDR3 comprises 13 residues. The V gene's germline CDR1 is DFQATT and CDR2 SNEGSKA (reference sequence). The V end lost 3 bases, the J end lost 2 bases, and 9 bases lay between the germline ends. DNA of the CDR3: TGCAGTGCTAGGTGGGAGACCACAGATACGCAGTATTTT. It codes for CSARWETTDTQYF.

The chain links TRBV4-3 to TRBJ1-3; D gene ambiguous. CDR3 length equals 14 residues. The ends were cut back, 2 bases at V and 2 bases at J, with 7 bases in the middle. Germline V lookup: CDR1 LGHNA, CDR2 YSLEER. The CDR3 spells CASSQRGTGNTIYF. In DNA form, the CDR3 reads TGCGCCAGCAGCCAAAGAGGGACTGGAAACACCATATATTTT.

This clonotype came up many times. The V call is TRBV7-2, the J call TRBJ1-1; D perhaps matches TRBD1 (5 bases). Trimming cost V 1 base and J 11 bases, with 17 bases left between them. This CDR3 is built from 14 residues. Germline V CDR1 and CDR2: SGHTA, FQGNSA. CDR3 DNA: TGTGCCAGCAGCTTAGGTGGTTGGGCAGGGAACGCTTTCTTT. Translated: CASSLGGWAGNAFF.

At least ten counts were recorded for this clonotype. The chain combines TRBV20-1 with TRBJ2-5, with 9 bases that match TRBD1. The CDR3 loop spans 14 amino acids. Trimming removed 8 bases from V and 8 bases from J; junction bases left unmatched: 15. Germline CDR1 reads DFQATT; CDR2 reads SNEGSKA (reference sequence). The CDR3 spells CSSPQGAQGPTQYF. CDR3 in DNA: TGCAGTTCTCCACAGGGGGCGCAGGGACCCACCCAGTACTTC.

This clonotype has ten or more counts. The chain couples TRBV27 to TRBJ1-5, with D perhaps matching TRBD1 (5 bases). Germline-derived CDR1 and CDR2 are MNHEY and SMNVEV (reference sequence). The CDR3 runs 17 residues. V shed 2 bases and J shed 4 bases, with 18 bases lying between them. The CDR3 bases are TGTGCCAGCAGTTTAGTTGGTCTGCAGGGAGGGAATCAGCCCCAGCATTTT. Its translation is CASSLVGLQGGNQPQHF.

Many counts were recorded for this clonotype. V usage is TRBV28 and J usage is TRBJ2-7; the match to TRBD2 covers 7 bases. There are 13 residues in the CDR3. V shed 5 bases, J shed 5 bases, and the junction held 6 bases outside the gene matches. Germline V gene lookup returns CDR1 MDHEN and CDR2 SYDVKM. The CDR3 nucleotides are TGTGCCAGCAGTAACCGCGGGGGTGACGAGCAGTACTTC. Protein product: CASSNRGGDEQYF.

This chain uses TRBV5-1 with TRBJ2-1; 9 bases align to TRBD1. The germline CDR1 and CDR2 sequences are SGHRS and YFSETQ. The CDR3 extends over 15 amino acids. V shed 5 bases and J 4 bases; nucleotides not matched to a gene: 7. The CDR3 nucleotides are TGCGCCAGCAGACCTGGGACAGGGACTTACAATGAGCAGTTCTTC. It translates to CASRPGTGTYNEQFF. The full variable domain, in which reference TRBV5-1 and TRBJ2-1 provide the parts outside the CDR3, is KAGVTQTPRYLIKTRGQQVTLSCSPISGHRSVSWYQQTPGQGLQFLFEYFSETQRNKGNFPGRFSGRQFSNSRSEMNVSTLELGDSALYLCASRPGTGTYNEQFFGPGTRLTVL.

In this sample, this clonotype turned up many times. The V call is TRBV9, the J call TRBJ2-3; TRBD1 is a possible D gene (5 bases). The CDR3 is 18 residues long. Trimming removed 4 bases at V and 1 base at J, with 22 bases between. CDR1 and CDR2 from the germline V gene are SGDLS and YYNGEE. The CDR3 loop is CASSFGQGPLGGTDTQYF. The CDR3 bases are TGTGCCAGCAGCTTCGGACAAGGGCCGCTCGGAGGCACAGATACGCAGTATTTT.

This clonotype was recorded a few times. The chain uses TRBV20-1 and TRBJ2-3; tentatively, D is TRBD1 or TRBD2 (5 bases each). Germline V gives CDR1 DFQATT, CDR2 SNEGSKA (reference sequence). V was trimmed by 3 bases and J by 2 bases, leaving 9 bases between them. The CDR3 runs to 13 residues. The CDR3 loop is CSASGDVTDTQYF. In DNA form, the CDR3 reads TGCAGTGCTAGCGGGGACGTCACAGATACGCAGTATTTT.

The sample holds many counts of this clonotype. This chain links TRBV12-3 or TRBV12-4 with TRBJ1-2; 7 nucleotides align to TRBD1. Germline trimming cut 3 bases from V and 2 bases from J; bases unmatched to any gene: 6. The CDR3 contains 15 residues. The CDR3 protein is CASSFRGTANYGYTF. The CDR3 coding sequence is TGTGCCAGCAGTTTCAGGGGGACAGCGAACTATGGCTACACCTTC.

This clonotype was observed a handful of times. The rearrangement uses TRBV13 and TRBJ2-1, with a weak D call TRBD1 (5 bases). Germline V gene data show CDR1 as PRHDT and CDR2 as FYEKMQ (reference sequence). V was trimmed by 5 bases and J by 7 bases, leaving 9 bases between them. The CDR3 length is 12 residues. The CDR3 region has the DNA TGTGCCAGCAGCCAGACAGAAAATGAGCAGTTCTTC. It translates to CASSQTENEQFF. Supplemented by reference TRBV13 and TRBJ2-1, the full variable domain reads AAGVIQSPRHLIKEKRETATLKCYPIPRHDTVYWYQQGPGQDPQFLISFYEKMQSDKGSIPDRFSAQQFSDYHSELNMSSLELGDSALYFCASSQTENEQFFGPGTRLTVL.

In its sample, this clonotype was seen many times. The chain employs TRBV7-2 and TRBJ2-3; TRBD1 matches 8 bases. CDR1 is SGHTA and CDR2 is FQGNSA in the germline V gene. This CDR3 spans 14 amino acids. J was trimmed by 4 bases and V by 5 bases; bases with no gene match: 5. CDR3 in amino acids: CASSPGQGPDTQYF. In nucleotides, the CDR3 is TGTGCCAGCAGCCCAGGACAGGGACCAGATACGCAGTATTTT.

There are many counts of this clonotype. This chain joins TRBV12-3 or TRBV12-4 and TRBJ1-6; possibly TRBD1 for D (6 bases). V was trimmed by 6 bases and J by 5 bases, leaving 14 bases between them. The CDR3 has 15 amino acids. CDR3 sequence reads: CASRRTGFDNSPLHF. The CDR3 DNA is TGTGCCAGCAGGCGAACAGGGTTCGATAATTCACCCCTCCACTTT.

This clonotype was seen ten or more times. This sequence joins TRBV7-9 and TRBJ2-7; D is unresolved. Trimming took 1 base from V and 0 from J, leaving 13 bases between them. Germline CDR1 SEHNR, CDR2 FQNEAQ (reference sequence). CDR3 length: 16 amino acids. CDR3 DNA sequence: TGTGCCAGCAGCTTAGGGGTCAGCGATAGCTCCTACGAGCAGTACTTC. Protein product: CASSLGVSDSSYEQYF.

Many counts were recorded for this clonotype. The chain joins TRBV28 to TRBJ2-3, with a possible D match to TRBD2 (5 bases). V shed 3 bases and J shed 2 bases, with 9 bases lying between them. The CDR3 length is 14 residues. The germline V gene encodes CDR1 MDHEN and CDR2 SYDVKM. The DNA for the CDR3 is TGTGCCAGCAGTTTGGTCGGGGACACAGATACGCAGTATTTT. This sequence encodes CASSLVGDTDTQYF.

The table lists this clonotype with many counts. The chain couples TRBV6-2 or TRBV6-3 to TRBJ2-3, with D possibly TRBD1 on 6 matching bases. Germline values: CDR1 MNHEY, CDR2 SVGEGT. CDR3 length equals 15 residues. V lost 6 bases and J lost 1, with 14 bases in between. Here the CDR3 reads CASSFLRGGTDTQYF. The CDR3 coding sequence is TGTGCCAGCAGCTTTCTCAGGGGCGGCACAGATACGCAGTATTTT.

This clonotype was detected many times. The DNA for the CDR3 is TGTGCCTGGAGTGGACGGCCCGGGGAGCTGTTTTTT. Amino acids: CAWSGRPGELFF. J is TRBJ2-2 and V is TRBV30; D remains unclear. This CDR3 comprises 12 residues. Per germline, CDR1 GTSNPN and CDR2 SVGIG (reference sequence). V lost 1 base and J lost 6, with 6 bases in between.

This clonotype was recorded many times. The rearrangement uses TRBV27 and TRBJ1-2, with a possible D match to TRBD1 (5 bases). Germline CDR1 is MNHEY and CDR2 is SMNVEV (reference sequence). The V and J ends lost 5 bases and 4 bases respectively, with 8 bases between them. This CDR3 region has 12 residues. CDR3 sequence (DNA): TGTGCCAGCAGTCCCCAGGGCTATGGCTACACCTTC. Its translation is CASSPQGYGYTF.

This clonotype has a count of ten or more. The chain combines TRBV29-1 with TRBJ2-1; 12 nucleotides line up with TRBD2. CDR1 and CDR2 (germline): SQVTM, ANQGSEA. The CDR3 has 16 residues. The V gene end was trimmed by 7 bases and the J gene end by 6 bases; junction bases not matched to a gene: 13. CDR3 protein: CSAAIRTSGEGNEQFF. In nucleotides, the CDR3 is TGCAGCGCGGCAATTAGGACTAGCGGGGAGGGCAATGAGCAGTTCTTC.

The table lists this clonotype with many counts. The rearrangement uses TRBV16 and TRBJ1-2; 10 positions agree with TRBD1. The CDR3 loop spans 18 amino acids. Germline V CDR1 and CDR2: KGHSY, FQNENV. J lost 0 bases, V lost 3 bases, and 10 bases had no gene match. The CDR3 sequence is CASSQYPGQGNPNYGYTF. For the CDR3, the DNA is TGTGCCAGCAGCCAGTACCCGGGACAGGGGAACCCTAACTATGGCTACACCTTC.

Only a few counts were recorded for this clonotype. This chain's CDR3 is CSVDLGTYEQYF. CDR3 DNA sequence: TGCAGCGTTGATTTGGGGACCTACGAGCAGTACTTC. The V gene is TRBV29-1, the J gene TRBJ2-7; D ambiguous. The CDR3 runs 12 residues. Germline V CDR1 and CDR2: SQVTM, ANQGSEA. Trimming stripped 3 bases from V and 2 bases from J, with 8 bases between.

At least ten counts were recorded for this clonotype. The rearrangement uses TRBV2 and TRBJ1-1; 8 bases map to TRBD1. The CDR3 loop spans 15 amino acids. CDR1 is SNHLY and CDR2 is FYNNEI in the germline V gene. V shed 4 bases and J 3 bases; nucleotides not matched to a gene: 7. The CDR3 spells CASSAGQGRDTEAFF. The CDR3, as DNA: TGTGCCAGCAGTGCCGGACAGGGAAGGGACACTGAAGCTTTCTTT.

This clonotype has a count of ten or more. The rearrangement links TRBV28 to TRBJ1-1, with 7 bases matching TRBD1. Looked up from germline, CDR1 is MDHEN and CDR2 is SYDVKM. The V segment lost 4 bases and the J segment 0 bases; nucleotides outside the gene matches: 5. The CDR3 is 15 residues long. The CDR3 sequence is CASSSRTGVNTEAFF. In DNA, the CDR3 is TGTGCCAGCAGTTCCCGGACAGGAGTGAACACTGAAGCTTTCTTT.

This clonotype was counted many times. The chain combines TRBV27 with TRBJ2-7; D is possibly TRBD1 or TRBD2 (6 bases each). The CDR3 covers 14 residues. The V end lost 5 bases, the J end lost 7 bases, and 18 bases lay between the germline ends. Germline assignment: CDR1 MNHEY and CDR2 SMNVEV (reference sequence). This CDR3 is CASSNRDREREQYF. In nucleotides, the CDR3 is TGTGCCAGCAGTAACAGGGACCGGGAGCGGGAGCAGTACTTC.

This clonotype was observed at least ten times. The J gene is TRBJ1-2, the V gene TRBV14; D remains unclear. CDR1 and CDR2 (germline): SGHDN, FVKESK. The V and J ends lost 1 base and 14 bases respectively, with 14 bases between them. The CDR3 spans 12 residues. Here the CDR3 DNA reads TGTGCCAGCAGCCAAGTGGGAGTACTGTCTACCTTC. Its protein is CASSQVGVLSTF.

This clonotype has at least ten counts. The chain employs TRBV10-2 and TRBJ2-2; D is undetermined. Germline CDR1 is WSHSY and CDR2 is SAAADI. The CDR3 consists of 13 residues. The V and J ends lost 2 bases and 2 bases respectively, with 3 bases between them. CDR3 coding DNA: TGCGCCAGCAGTGAGGACAACACCGGGGAGCTGTTTTTT. This sequence encodes CASSEDNTGELFF.

This clonotype occurred many times. The V gene is TRBV28, the J gene TRBJ1-2; D is undetermined. The germline V and J ends were trimmed by 5 bases and 2 bases, with 12 bases remaining between them. The CDR3 totals 14 residues. Germline assignment: CDR1 MDHEN and CDR2 SYDVKM. DNA of the CDR3: TGTGCCAGCAGTCCTGAGACATGGAACTATGGCTACACCTTC. Translation gives CASSPETWNYGYTF.